This paragraph covers one TCR beta chain sequence. The record originates from a study of shared clonotypes between healthy human individuals. Study-wide context: Per donor, CD8 memory used one plate, CD8 naive used two, CD4 memory used three and CD4 naive used three.

Some clones are missing from TCRdb's copy, which holds only in-frame ones; the method was immunoSEQ multiplex PCR. This sample carries more than 2 million clones, around 95% of them seen once, and the ten largest clones take about 1.7%. Naive CD8 cells were CD45RO-negative, positively selected for CCR7, excluding terminally differentiated effector memory CD45RA+ cells. Looked up from germline, CDR1 is SQVTM and CDR2 is ANQGSEA. The germline V and J ends were trimmed by 5 bases and 3 bases, with 10 bases remaining between them. The CDR3 contains 12 residues. This sequence originates from a young man in good health. Some clones in this sample may be carry-over from other donors' samples. The chain couples TRBV29-1 to TRBJ1-2; D perhaps matches TRBD1 (5 bases). What was sequenced was naive CD8+ T cells from PBMCs. The CDR3 bases are TGCAGCGTTTGGGTCAGGGACTATGGCTACACCTTC. This codes for CSVWVRDYGYTF.